Listed below are T cell receptor beta chains from one sample, sequenced in a study of blood T cell repertoires in COVID-19. Sequencing used immunoSEQ multiplex PCR; TCRdb keeps in-frame clones, though not all of them. The table shows fewer than 250,000 clones, with around 87% occurring only once. Input material: PBMCs or T cells enriched from blood (not recorded which). All receptors derive from a woman aged 40 to 50 in a cohort exposed to, infected with or recovered from COVID-19 (not recorded which). Both conserved end residues are part of each CDR3. The D gene is left open where the match is weak. Clone size, where shown, is once, few, many, or a class for clones that have expanded.

>few|TRBJ1-1|TRBV11-2|TRBD1
TGTGCCAGCAGCTTCCAGGGGGGTCGCGGCACTGAAGCTTTCTTT
CASSFQGGRGTEAFF
>NA|TRBJ2-7|TRBV30|NA
TGTGCCTGGAGTGAGGAGGGCTTGCCTTACCACGAGCAGTACTTC
CAWSEEGLPYHEQYF
>NA|TRBJ1-1|TRBV3-1/TRBV3-2|NA
TGTGCCAGCAGCCAAGATAGTGAAACTAACACTGAAGCTTTCTTT
CASSQDSETNTEAFF
>once|TRBJ2-7|TRBV29-1|TRBD1
TGCAGCGCTAAGACAGGGAGCTCCTACGAGCAGTACTTC
CSAKTGSSYEQYF
>NA|TRBJ2-7|TRBV2|NA
TGTGCCAGCAGCCTTGGGGCAGGGTTGAGGGAGCAGTACTTC
CASSLGAGLREQYF
>NA|TRBJ1-1|TRBV6-5|TRBD1
TGTGCCAGCAGTCGACAGGGAGGGAACACTGAAGCTTTCTTT
CASSRQGGNTEAFF
>NA|TRBJ2-1|TRBV11-2|NA
TGTGCCAGCAGCCCAGCGGGACAGGAAAACAATGAGCAGTTCTTC
CASSPAGQENNEQFF
>NA|TRBJ1-2|TRBV9|TRBD1
TGTGCCAGCAGCGCGCAGCCGGGACAGGGTTCCTATGGCTACACCTTC
CASSAQPGQGSYGYTF
>NA|TRBJ2-7|TRBV3-1/TRBV3-2|TRBD2
TGTGCCAGCAGCCCCCTAGCGGGAGCGGGCGAGCAGTACTTC
CASSPLAGAGEQYF
>NA|TRBJ2-3|TRBV10-3|TRBD1
TGTGCCATCAGCGGACAGGGACGCACAGATACGCAGTATTTT
CAISGQGRTDTQYF
>NA|TRBJ1-6|TRBV25-1|NA
TGTGCCAGCAGTGAATATGGAGGATATAATTCACCCCTCCACTTT
CASSEYGGYNSPLHF
>NA|TRBJ1-1|TRBV3-1/TRBV3-2|NA
TGTGCCAGCAGCCAAGGCGCGGGGAACACTGAAGCTTTCTTT
CASSQGAGNTEAFF
>NA|TRBJ2-3|TRBV5-1|NA
TGCGCCAGCAGCTTGGTTTCAGATACAGATACGCAGTATTTT
CASSLVSDTDTQYF
>few|TRBJ2-5|TRBV2|NA
TGTGCCAGTACTAGCACGGGGGAGACCCAGTACTTC
CASTSTGETQYF
>NA|TRBJ2-3|TRBV27|TRBD2
TGTGCCAGCAGTTTAGGGACTAGCGGCACAGATACGCAGTATTTT
CASSLGTSGTDTQYF
>NA|TRBJ2-3|TRBV2|NA
TGTGCCAGCAGTGAAGGACTAGTAATCACAGATACGCAGTATTTT
CASSEGLVITDTQYF
>NA|TRBJ1-2|TRBV19|NA
TGTGCGAGTAACCAGGGGCCCCGCCGGCATGGCTACACCTTC
CASNQGPRRHGYTF
>NA|TRBJ1-1|TRBV28|NA
TGTGCCAGCAGGGTGACAGGAGAGAACACTGAAGCTTTCTTT
CASRVTGENTEAFF
>NA|TRBJ1-5|TRBV28|TRBD1
TGTGCCAGCAGGGACGGACAGGTGTCGTATCAGCCCCAGCATTTT
CASRDGQVSYQPQHF
>NA|TRBJ2-7|TRBV4-1|TRBD1
TGCGCCAGCAGCCTCACAGGGGACAGGGAGCAGTACTTC
CASSLTGDREQYF
>once|TRBJ2-5|TRBV11-1|TRBD2
TGTGCCAGCAGCCCTGGACTAGCCGGAGAGACCCAGTACTTC
CASSPGLAGETQYF
>NA|TRBJ2-2|TRBV4-3|NA
TGCGCCAGCAGCCAAGTGGGAGGAGGCGCCGGGGAGCTGTTTTTT
CASSQVGGGAGELFF
>NA|TRBJ2-7|TRBV15|TRBD1
TGTGCCACCAGCAGGGATAGGGGGCTCAAGGCCCTCACCTACGAGCAGTACTTC
CATSRDRGLKALTYEQYF
>NA|TRBJ1-1|TRBV4-1|NA
TGCGCCAGCAGCCAAAGTCCGGACACTGAAGCTTTCTTT
CASSQSPDTEAFF
>NA|TRBJ1-2|TRBV6-5|NA
TGTGCCAGCGAAGACAGTTATGGCTACACCTTC
CASEDSYGYTF
>NA|TRBJ2-2|TRBV12-5|TRBD1
TGTGCTAGTGGTTTGGGACAGGGAGTCGGGGAGCTGTTTTTT
CASGLGQGVGELFF
>NA|TRBJ2-1|TRBV29-1|TRBD1
TGCAGCGTTGACCGAACCGGGACAGGGGGCTACAATGAGCAGTTCTTC
CSVDRTGTGGYNEQFF
>once|TRBJ1-1|TRBV5-1|NA
TGCGCCAGCAGCTTGGACAGGGCCGACACTGAAGCTTTCTTT
CASSLDRADTEAFF
>NA|TRBJ2-2|TRBV28|TRBD2
TGTGCCAGCAGTTCTTCTAACGGGGGGACCGGGGAGCTGTTTTTT
CASSSSNGGTGELFF
>NA|TRBJ2-2|TRBV28|NA
TGTGCCAGCAGTTTTCTGGCGGGGGCCACCGGGGAGCTGTTTTTT
CASSFLAGATGELFF
>NA|TRBJ1-5|TRBV6-4|TRBD1
TGTGCCAGCAGTGAGAGCCCAGGGGGACTGCCCCAGCATTTT
CASSESPGGLPQHF
>few|TRBJ2-7|TRBV6-5|NA
TGTGCCAGCAGTTACTCGAGGGGGAATGCGGCCGAGCAGTACTTC
CASSYSRGNAAEQYF
>once|TRBJ2-1|TRBV11-3|TRBD2
TGTGCCAGCAGCTTAACTAGCGGGGGTTACAATGAGCAGTTCTTC
CASSLTSGGYNEQFF
>NA|TRBJ1-2|TRBV28|NA
TGTGCCAGCAGTTTCAACGTACGGGACTACACCTTC
CASSFNVRDYTF
>NA|TRBJ2-2|TRBV27|NA
TGTGCCAGCAGTTTCGGTCCCGGGGAGCTGTTTTTT
CASSFGPGELFF
>NA|TRBJ2-1|TRBV7-9|TRBD2
TGTGCCAGCCCCCCGGAACTAGCGAGCTACAATGAGCAGTTCTTC
CASPPELASYNEQFF
>NA|TRBJ1-2|TRBV7-8|TRBD1
TGTGCCAGCAGCGGACAGGGCTTCTATGGCTACACCTTC
CASSGQGFYGYTF
>NA|TRBJ2-3|TRBV9|NA
TGTGCCAGCAGCGTAAAGACTTCTGGCACAGATACGCAGTATTTT
CASSVKTSGTDTQYF
>NA|TRBJ1-2|TRBV27|TRBD1
TGTGCCAGCAGTGCGCGACAGGGGGACGCCTATGGCTACACCTTC
CASSARQGDAYGYTF
>NA|TRBJ2-2|TRBV9|TRBD1
TGTGCCAGCAGCGGTTGGGACAGGGGATCCGGGGAGCTGTTTTTT
CASSGWDRGSGELFF
>NA|TRBJ2-1|TRBV12-3/TRBV12-4|NA
TGTGCCAGCAGTTTAGGCGGAGGAAATGAGCAGTTCTTC
CASSLGGGNEQFF
>NA|TRBJ2-7|TRBV13|TRBD1
TGTGCCAGCAGCTTATCCCCGGGACAGGGGTCCACCTACGAGCAGTACTTC
CASSLSPGQGSTYEQYF
>NA|TRBJ2-1|TRBV9|TRBD2
TGTGCCAGCAGCGTCTTAGCGGGAGGAATCTACAATGAGCAGTTCTTC
CASSVLAGGIYNEQFF
>NA|TRBJ1-2|TRBV6-4|NA
TGTGCCAGCAGCTACAGCCGACAGGAAAACTATGGCTACACCTTC
CASSYSRQENYGYTF
>NA|TRBJ1-2|TRBV7-8|NA
TGTGCCAGCAGCCCCCCGAGCATCAGCAGGACAGCGAGTAGGGAACCCTATGGCTACACCTTC
CASSPPSISRTASREPYGYTF
>NA|TRBJ2-2|TRBV18|TRBD2
TGTGCCAGCTCACCACCGAGCGGGAGCGAAAACACCGGGGAGCTGTTTTTT
CASSPPSGSENTGELFF
>few|TRBJ1-1|TRBV5-1|NA
TGCGCCAGCAGCCCGCGCGGGACTGAAGCTTTCTTT
CASSPRGTEAFF
>few|TRBJ2-1|TRBV2|TRBD2
TGTGCCAGCAGGAGGCTAGCGGTAGTTGAGCAGTTCTTC
CASRRLAVVEQFF
>NA|TRBJ2-3|TRBV6-4|TRBD2
TGTGCCAGCAGTGACTCGAGTAGCGGGGGGGCACCAGGAGGCACAGATACGCAGTATTTT
CASSDSSSGGAPGGTDTQYF
>NA|TRBJ2-1|TRBV2|TRBD2
TGTGCCAGCAGTCGGTCACCGGGACTAGCGGACAATGAGCAGTTCTTC
CASSRSPGLADNEQFF
>NA|TRBJ1-6|TRBV6-5|NA
TGTGCCAGCAGTCCGACAACACCCCATAATTCACCCCTCCACTTT
CASSPTTPHNSPLHF
>once|TRBJ1-5|TRBV13|NA
TGTGCCAGCAGCTTAAGGGAGGGAGGGAGCAATCAGCCCCAGCATTTT
CASSLREGGSNQPQHF
>once|TRBJ2-2|TRBV6-4|TRBD2
TGTGCCAGCAGTGACTCTTTTTTAGCGGGAGCAACCGGGGAGCTGTTTTTT
CASSDSFLAGATGELFF
>NA|TRBJ1-5|TRBV3-1/TRBV3-2|NA
TGTGCCAGCAGCCAAGATAGCAGGGCCGGTCAGCCCCAGCATTTT
CASSQDSRAGQPQHF
>NA|TRBJ1-1|TRBV30|NA
TGTGCCTGGAGTGTCGGGGAGAACACTGAAGCTTTCTTT
CAWSVGENTEAFF
>NA|TRBJ2-7|TRBV5-1|TRBD1
TGCGCCAGCAGCTCGGGACAGACCTCCTACGAGCAGTACTTC
CASSSGQTSYEQYF
>NA|TRBJ2-3|TRBV5-1|NA
TGCGCCAGCAGCTCGTCGCTCGGTAGCACAGATACGCAGTATTTT
CASSSSLGSTDTQYF
>NA|TRBJ2-3|TRBV7-9|TRBD2
TGTGCCAGCAGCTTACCGGCAGGGACTAGCCCAGATACGCAGTATTTT
CASSLPAGTSPDTQYF